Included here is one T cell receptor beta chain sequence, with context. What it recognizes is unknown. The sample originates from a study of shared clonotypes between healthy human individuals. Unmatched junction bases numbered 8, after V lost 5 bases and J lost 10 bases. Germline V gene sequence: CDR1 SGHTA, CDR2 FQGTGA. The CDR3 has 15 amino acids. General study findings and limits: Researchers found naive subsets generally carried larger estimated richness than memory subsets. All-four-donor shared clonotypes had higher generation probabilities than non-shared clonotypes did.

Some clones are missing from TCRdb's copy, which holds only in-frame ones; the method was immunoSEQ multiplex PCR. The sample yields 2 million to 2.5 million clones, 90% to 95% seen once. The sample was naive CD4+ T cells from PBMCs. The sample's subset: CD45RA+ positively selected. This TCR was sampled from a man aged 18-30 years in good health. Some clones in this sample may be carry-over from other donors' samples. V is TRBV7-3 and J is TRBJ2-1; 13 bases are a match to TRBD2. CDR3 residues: CASSITSGRAGEQFF. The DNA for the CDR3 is TGTGCCAGCAGCATCACTAGCGGGAGGGCTGGGGAGCAGTTCTTC.